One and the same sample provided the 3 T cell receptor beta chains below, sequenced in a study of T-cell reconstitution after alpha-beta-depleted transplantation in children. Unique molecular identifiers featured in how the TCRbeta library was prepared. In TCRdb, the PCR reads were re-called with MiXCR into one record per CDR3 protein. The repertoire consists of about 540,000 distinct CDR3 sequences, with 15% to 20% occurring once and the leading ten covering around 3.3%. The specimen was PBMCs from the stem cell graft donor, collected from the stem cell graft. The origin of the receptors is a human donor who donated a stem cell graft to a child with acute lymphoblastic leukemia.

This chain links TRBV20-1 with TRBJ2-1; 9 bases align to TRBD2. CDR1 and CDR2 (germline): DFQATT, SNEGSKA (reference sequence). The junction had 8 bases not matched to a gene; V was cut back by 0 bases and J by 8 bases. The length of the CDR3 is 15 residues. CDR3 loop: CSARDPREGIHEQFF. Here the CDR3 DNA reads TGCAGTGCTAGAGATCCGCGGGAGGGGATCCATGAGCAGTTCTTC.

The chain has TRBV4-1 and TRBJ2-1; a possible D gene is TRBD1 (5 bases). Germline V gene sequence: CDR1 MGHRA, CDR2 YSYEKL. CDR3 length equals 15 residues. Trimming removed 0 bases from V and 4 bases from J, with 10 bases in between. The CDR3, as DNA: TGCGCCAGCAGCCAAGACCCAGGGCCTTACAATGAGCAGTTCTTC. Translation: CASSQDPGPYNEQFF.

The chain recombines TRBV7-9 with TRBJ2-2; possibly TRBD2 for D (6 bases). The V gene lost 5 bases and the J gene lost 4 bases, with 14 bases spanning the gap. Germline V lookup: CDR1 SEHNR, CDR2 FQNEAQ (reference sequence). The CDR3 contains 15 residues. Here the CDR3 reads CASSPLGGATGELFF. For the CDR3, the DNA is TGTGCCAGCAGCCCCCTGGGAGGAGCCACCGGGGAGCTGTTTTTT.